The clone carrying this T cell receptor (beta chain) was observed a few times. This table comes from immunoSEQ multiplex PCR, and its TCRdb copy is limited to in-frame clones, with some not included. The repertoire holds hundreds of thousands of clones, with over 75% as singletons. This record comes from a study of blood T cell repertoires in COVID-19. Germline CDR1 and CDR2: SNHLY and FYNNEI. V lost 10 bases to trimming and J lost 3 bases, with 13 bases between them. This CDR3 contains 12 residues. Which cohort a participant joined came from the clinical history participants gave. The TCR sequence derives from a man younger than 35 who had recovered from COVID-19. This sequence joins TRBV2 and TRBJ2-7; tentative D call: TRBD2 (6 bases). Material: PBMCs or T cells enriched from blood (not recorded which). The DNA for the CDR3 is TGTGCCACTCGCGGGGATGGCTACGAGCAGTACTTC. Encoded protein: CATRGDGYEQYF. Full variable domain (rest looked up from reference TRBV2 and TRBJ2-7): EPEVTQTPSHQVTQMGQEVILRCVPISNHLYFYWYRQILGQKVEFLVSFYNNEISEKSEIFDDQFSVERPDGSNFTLKIRSTKLEDSAMYFCATRGDGYEQYFGPGTRLTVT.